A selection of T cell receptor beta chains follows, all from one sample in a study of shared clonotypes between healthy human individuals. Some clones are missing from TCRdb's copy, which holds only in-frame ones; the method was immunoSEQ multiplex PCR. The data show some 2.4 million clones, 93% seen once. Sequencing was done on a sample of naive CD4+ T cells from PBMCs. These receptors were obtained from a man younger than 35 in good health. Some clones in this sample may be carry-over from other donors' samples. The CDR3 runs from the conserved cysteine through the conserved F or W. D genes are given only for firm matches. Size values are once, few and many counts, or a class for expanded clones, and some rows have none.

size: NA
J: TRBJ2-3
V: TRBV7-8
D: NA
DNA: TGTGCCAGCAGCTTAGCCGCCACCTCGGGGGATACGCAGTATTTT
CDR3: CASSLAATSGDTQYF

size: once
J: TRBJ1-1
V: TRBV5-1
D: NA
DNA: TGCGCCAGCAGCTCCAGTGCCGACAGGATGAGCACTGAAGCTTTCTTT
CDR3: CASSSSADRMSTEAFF

size: NA
J: TRBJ2-1
V: TRBV2
D: TRBD2
DNA: TGTGCCAGCAGATGGGGGACTAGCGTCAATGAGCAGTTCTTC
CDR3: CASRWGTSVNEQFF

size: few
J: TRBJ1-1
V: TRBV9
D: NA
DNA: TGTGCCAGCAGCGTAGCAGTGAACACTGAAGCTTTCTTT
CDR3: CASSVAVNTEAFF

size: NA
J: TRBJ1-2
V: TRBV6-6
D: NA
DNA: TGTGCCAGCACCCCGGTTGGCTATGGCTACACCTTC
CDR3: CASTPVGYGYTF

size: NA
J: TRBJ2-6
V: TRBV9
D: NA
DNA: TGTGCCAGCAGCGTAGGAGGGGTTGGGGCCAACGTCCTGACTTTC
CDR3: CASSVGGVGANVLTF

size: NA
J: TRBJ2-1
V: TRBV5-1
D: TRBD2
DNA: TGCGCCAGCAGCTTGGCTGGGGGACAGCCGGGACTAGCTGTTCCTAGCGGGGGTAGGGAGCAGTTCTTC
CDR3: CASSLAGGQPGLAVPSGGREQFF

size: NA
J: TRBJ1-2
V: TRBV11-2
D: NA
DNA: TGTGCCAGCAGCCCTAGCGGGGGGCCGGGCTATGGCTACACCTTC
CDR3: CASSPSGGPGYGYTF

size: NA
J: TRBJ1-4
V: TRBV5-1
D: TRBD1
DNA: TGCGCCAGCAGCACAAGGGACAGCGGGAATGAAAAACTGTTTTTT
CDR3: CASSTRDSGNEKLFF

size: NA
J: TRBJ1-1
V: TRBV6-4
D: NA
DNA: TGTGCCAGCAGTGAGCCGGGACATACTCTGGTGTACACTGAAGCTTTCTTT
CDR3: CASSEPGHTLVYTEAFF

size: NA
J: TRBJ1-1
V: TRBV18
D: NA
DNA: TGTGCCAGCTCGGGAAGGGGGGATGGCACTGAAGCTTTCTTT
CDR3: CASSGRGDGTEAFF

size: NA
J: TRBJ2-7
V: TRBV2
D: NA
DNA: TGTGCCAGCAGGGAGGGAGTCTCCGAGGTGGGGGAGCAGTACTTC
CDR3: CASREGVSEVGEQYF

size: NA
J: TRBJ1-1
V: TRBV18
D: TRBD1
DNA: TGTGCCAGCTCACCACGTGACAGGGTGGAGGGGGTCACTGAAGCTTTCTTT
CDR3: CASSPRDRVEGVTEAFF

size: NA
J: TRBJ2-7
V: TRBV10-2
D: NA
DNA: TGCGCCAGCAGTGAGCAGGGGCCACCCTCGGGCTACGAGCAGTACTTC
CDR3: CASSEQGPPSGYEQYF

size: NA
J: TRBJ2-7
V: TRBV5-1
D: NA
DNA: TGCGCCAGCAGCTTCCAGGGCGAGCAGTACTTC
CDR3: CASSFQGEQYF

size: NA
J: TRBJ2-7
V: TRBV18
D: TRBD1
DNA: TGTGCCAGCTCACCTCCACCGGACAGGGGACCCTACGAGCAGTACTTC
CDR3: CASSPPPDRGPYEQYF

size: NA
J: TRBJ2-2
V: TRBV10-3
D: TRBD2
DNA: TGTGCCATCAGTGAGTCGAGGGGACTAGCGGAGAACACCGGGGAGCTGTTTTTT
CDR3: CAISESRGLAENTGELFF

size: NA
J: TRBJ2-5
V: TRBV7-2
D: TRBD1
DNA: TGTGCCAGCAGCACGCGGGACAGGCAAGAGACCCAGTACTTC
CDR3: CASSTRDRQETQYF

size: NA
J: TRBJ2-1
V: TRBV5-1
D: NA
DNA: TGCGCCAGCAGCTTAGGACTGGGCCGGGGGAATGAGCAGTTCTTC
CDR3: CASSLGLGRGNEQFF

size: NA
J: TRBJ2-6
V: TRBV27
D: NA
DNA: TGTGCCAGCAGTCCTCGACAGTCTATCCTCTCTGGGGCCAACGTCCTGACTTTC
CDR3: CASSPRQSILSGANVLTF

size: NA
J: TRBJ2-3
V: TRBV7-3
D: TRBD2
DNA: TGTGCCAGCAGCTCGGGTAGCGGGAGAACAGATACGCAGTATTTT
CDR3: CASSSGSGRTDTQYF

size: NA
J: TRBJ1-6
V: TRBV2
D: TRBD1
DNA: TGTGCCAGCAGAGAACAGGGGAACGATAATTCACCCCTCCACTTT
CDR3: CASREQGNDNSPLHF

size: NA
J: TRBJ2-7
V: TRBV28
D: NA
DNA: TGTGCCAGCAGTTCCCGGACGGTGGCCACCTACGAGCAGTACTTC
CDR3: CASSSRTVATYEQYF

size: NA
J: TRBJ2-1
V: TRBV7-9
D: NA
DNA: TGTGCCAGCAGCCCGACTAGAGGCCCCGCTGTTGAGCAGTTCTTC
CDR3: CASSPTRGPAVEQFF